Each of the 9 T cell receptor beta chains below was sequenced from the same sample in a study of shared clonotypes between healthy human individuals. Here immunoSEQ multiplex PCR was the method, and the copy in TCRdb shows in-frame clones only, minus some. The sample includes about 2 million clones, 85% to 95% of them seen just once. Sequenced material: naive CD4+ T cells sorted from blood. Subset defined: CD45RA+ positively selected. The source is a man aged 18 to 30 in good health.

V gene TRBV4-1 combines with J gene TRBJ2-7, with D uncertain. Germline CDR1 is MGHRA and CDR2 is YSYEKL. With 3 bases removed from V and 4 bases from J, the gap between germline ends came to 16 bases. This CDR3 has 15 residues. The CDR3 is CASSQPSARLYEQYF. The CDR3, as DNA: TGCGCCAGCAGCCAGCCGAGCGCCAGGTTATACGAGCAGTACTTC.

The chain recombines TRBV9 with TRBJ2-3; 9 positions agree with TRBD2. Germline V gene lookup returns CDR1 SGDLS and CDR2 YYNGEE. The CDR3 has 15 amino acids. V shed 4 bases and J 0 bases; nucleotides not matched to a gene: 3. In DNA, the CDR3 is TGTGCCAGCAGCACTAGCGGGCTGAGCACAGATACGCAGTATTTT. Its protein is CASSTSGLSTDTQYF.

The CDR3 region has the DNA TGTGCCAGCAGCTTAGAATTTAGTGAGCGGGAGGGCGGTGAGCCAGATACGCAGTATTTT. It is translated as CASSLEFSEREGGEPDTQYF. This sequence joins TRBV7-6 and TRBJ2-3, with 10 nucleotides matching TRBD2. This CDR3 contains 20 residues. Germline V lookup: CDR1 SGHVS, CDR2 FNYEAQ. The V gene end was trimmed by 1 base and the J gene end by 4 bases; junction bases not matched to a gene: 17.

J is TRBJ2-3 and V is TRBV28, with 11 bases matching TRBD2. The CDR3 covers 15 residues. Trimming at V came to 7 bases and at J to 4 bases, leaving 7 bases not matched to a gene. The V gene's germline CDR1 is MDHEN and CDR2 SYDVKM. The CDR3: CASNSGGAGSDTQYF. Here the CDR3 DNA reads TGTGCCAGCAATAGCGGGGGGGCCGGGTCAGATACGCAGTATTTT.

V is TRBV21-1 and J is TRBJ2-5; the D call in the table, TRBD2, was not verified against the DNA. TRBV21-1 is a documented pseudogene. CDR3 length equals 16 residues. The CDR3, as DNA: TGTGCCAGCAGGCCTTTAAGCGGGAGGGCCCAAGAGACCCAGTACTTC. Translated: CASRPLSGRAQETQYF.

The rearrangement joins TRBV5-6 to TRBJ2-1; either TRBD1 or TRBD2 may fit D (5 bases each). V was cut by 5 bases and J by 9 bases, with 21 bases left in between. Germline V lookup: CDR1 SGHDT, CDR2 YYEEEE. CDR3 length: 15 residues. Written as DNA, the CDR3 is TGTGCCAGCAGTGCGGGTGTTGTAGGGGAAGGTGAGCAGTTCTTC. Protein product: CASSAGVVGEGEQFF.

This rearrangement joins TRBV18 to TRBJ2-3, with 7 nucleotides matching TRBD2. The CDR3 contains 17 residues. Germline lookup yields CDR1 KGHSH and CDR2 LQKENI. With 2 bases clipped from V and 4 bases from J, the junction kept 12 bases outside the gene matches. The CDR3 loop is CASSPVDGGSSADTQYF. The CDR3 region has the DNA TGTGCCAGCTCACCAGTGGACGGGGGGTCTTCTGCAGATACGCAGTATTTT.

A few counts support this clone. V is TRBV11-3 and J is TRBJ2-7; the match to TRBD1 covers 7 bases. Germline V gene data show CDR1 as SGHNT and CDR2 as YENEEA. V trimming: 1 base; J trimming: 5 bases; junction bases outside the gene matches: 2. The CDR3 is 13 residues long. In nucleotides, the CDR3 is TGTGCCAGCAGCTTAGGGCAGGGGGACGAGCAGTACTTC. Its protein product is CASSLGQGDEQYF. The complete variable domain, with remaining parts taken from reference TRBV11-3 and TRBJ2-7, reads EAGVVQSPRYKIIEKKQPVAFWCNPISGHNTLYWYLQNLGQGPELLIRYENEEAVDDSQLPKDRFSAERLKGVDSTLKIQPAELGDSAVYLCASSLGQGDEQYFGPGTRLTVT.

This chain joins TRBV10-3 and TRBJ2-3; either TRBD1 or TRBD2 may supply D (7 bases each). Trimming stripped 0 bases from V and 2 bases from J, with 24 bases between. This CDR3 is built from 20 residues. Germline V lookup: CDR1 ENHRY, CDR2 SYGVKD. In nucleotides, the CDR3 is TGTGCCATCAGTGAGTCAGGGGGGGAACGGACAGGACGCCTCACAGATACGCAGTATTTT. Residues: CAISESGGERTGRLTDTQYF.